These T cell receptor beta chains were read from a single sample in a study of blood T cells in healthy people across ages. TCRdb passed the 5' RACE reads through MiXCR, listing each CDR3 protein once. The data contain hundreds of thousands of distinct CDR3 sequences, approximately 52% of them singletons. The specimen sequenced was blood. These receptor sequences come from a woman aged 80 or older in good health. Each CDR3 is given with its conserved first and last residue. D genes are given only for firm matches. The size of a clone is reported for some rows only, either as once, few or many, or as a class for expanded clones.

>TRBD2|TRBV15|TRBJ2-5|-
CATSTQPSTSGKQYF
TGTGCCACCAGCACTCAACCGTCTACTAGCGGTAAGCAGTACTTC
>-|TRBV2|TRBJ1-4|few
CASSAEQGLNEKLFF
TGTGCCAGCAGCGCCGAACAGGGCCTTAATGAAAAACTGTTTTTT
>-|TRBV29-1|TRBJ1-5|few
CSFGEGRGQPQHF
TGCAGCTTTGGGGAGGGGCGCGGGCAGCCCCAGCATTTT
>-|TRBV29-1|TRBJ2-2|-
CSVLGPERAGELFF
TGCAGCGTACTTGGGCCAGAGAGGGCCGGGGAGCTGTTTTTT
>-|TRBV29-1|TRBJ1-1|-
CSVEWGNTEAFF
TGCAGCGTTGAATGGGGGAACACTGAAGCTTTCTTT
>-|TRBV12-3/TRBV12-4|TRBJ1-3|-
CASSVLNGNTIYF
TGTGCCAGCAGTGTACTTAATGGAAACACCATATATTTT
>TRBD1|TRBV7-3|TRBJ2-1|-
CASSKDRVNNEQFF
TGTGCCAGCAGCAAAGACAGGGTCAACAATGAGCAGTTCTTC
>-|TRBV5-1|TRBJ2-3|-
CTSSHRIQGSSTDTQYF
TGCACCAGCAGCCACCGAATCCAGGGCAGCAGCACAGATACGCAGTATTTT
>TRBD1|TRBV7-2|TRBJ1-2|-
CASSPDRALVYGYTF
TGTGCCAGCAGTCCAGACAGGGCCCTCGTCTATGGCTACACCTTC
>-|TRBV29-1|TRBJ2-4|-
CSVEDRGLENIQYF
TGCAGCGTTGAAGACAGAGGTCTTGAAAACATTCAGTACTTC
>-|TRBV14|TRBJ2-7|-
CASADYRDFNEQYF
TGTGCCAGCGCTGATTACCGGGACTTCAACGAGCAGTACTTC
>-|TRBV20-1|TRBJ1-2|many
CSARDGRGTNYGYTF
TGCAGTGCTAGAGATGGAAGAGGCACCAACTATGGCTACACCTTC
>-|TRBV7-3|TRBJ1-1|-
CASSLQGRGTEAFF
TGTGCCAGCAGCTTACAGGGGCGCGGGACTGAAGCTTTCTTT
>-|TRBV18|TRBJ2-3|once
CASSGQARGDTQYF
TGTGCCAGCTCCGGGCAGGCGAGGGGAGATACGCAGTATTTT
>TRBD1|TRBV7-2|TRBJ2-4|many
CASSRGTENIQYF
TGTGCCAGCAGTCGAGGGACAGAAAACATTCAGTACTTC
>-|TRBV7-9|TRBJ2-3|many
CASSGSGSTQYF
TGTGCCAGCAGCGGCTCCGGAAGTACGCAGTATTTT
>TRBD2|TRBV18|TRBJ2-7|-
CASSSTTGLGGLASYEQYF
TGTGCCAGCTCATCCACGACAGGTCTGGGGGGACTAGCTTCCTACGAGCAGTACTTC
>-|TRBV4-1|TRBJ2-7|-
CASSQQTGTRSYEQYF
TGCGCCAGCAGCCAACAGACAGGGACTCGCTCCTACGAGCAGTACTTC
>-|TRBV6-1|TRBJ2-3|-
CASRATSTDTQYF
TGTGCCAGCAGGGCGACTAGCACAGATACGCAGTATTTT
>TRBD1|TRBV7-3|TRBJ1-1|-
CASSVIRQGEAFF
TGTGCCAGCAGCGTGATACGACAGGGCGAAGCTTTCTTT
>TRBD1|TRBV5-1|TRBJ1-4|many
CASSQDRGVLRDEKLFF
TGCGCCAGCAGTCAGGACAGGGGCGTTTTGAGGGATGAAAAACTGTTTTTT
>TRBD1|TRBV7-6|TRBJ1-1|-
CASSPRQGLVDTEAFF
TGTGCCAGCAGCCCCCGACAGGGGTTGGTGGACACTGAAGCTTTCTTT
>-|TRBV5-1|TRBJ1-5|many
CASSPTPRGGNQPQHF
TGCGCCAGCAGCCCAACCCCTAGGGGCGGCAATCAGCCCCAGCATTTT
>-|TRBV15|TRBJ2-3|many
CATSSRGVWGPDTQYF
TGTGCCACCAGCAGCAGAGGGGTATGGGGACCAGATACGCAGTATTTT
>TRBD2|TRBV6-6|TRBJ2-4|many
CASSSGLGNIQYF
TGTGCCAGCAGTTCGGGACTAGGAAACATTCAGTACTTC
>TRBD2|TRBV2|TRBJ2-3|many
CASSGGGIQDTQYF
TGTGCCAGCAGTGGGGGGGGGATACAAGATACGCAGTATTTT
>TRBD2|TRBV5-1|TRBJ2-3|-
CASSFPWREKADTQYF
TGCGCCAGCAGCTTCCCTTGGCGGGAGAAAGCAGATACGCAGTATTTT
>-|TRBV20-1|TRBJ2-3|many
CSARDGSRGPSTDTQYF
TGCAGTGCTAGAGATGGTTCGCGGGGGCCATCCACAGATACGCAGTATTTT
>-|TRBV5-1|TRBJ2-4|many
CASSLEGGGRILAKNIQYF
TGCGCCAGCAGCTTGGAGGGGGGAGGACGGATACTAGCCAAAAACATTCAGTACTTC
>-|TRBV25-1|TRBJ2-2|few
CASSGGLRGTGELFF
TGTGCCAGCAGTGGTGGACTAAGGGGAACCGGGGAGCTGTTTTTT
>-|TRBV12-3/TRBV12-4|TRBJ2-7|many
CASSERGTPLSGEQYF
TGTGCCAGCAGCGAAAGGGGGACACCCCTTTCGGGTGAGCAGTACTTC
>-|TRBV5-1|TRBJ2-5|few
CASRTDVQETQYF
TGCGCCAGCAGGACCGACGTCCAAGAGACCCAGTACTTC
>-|TRBV25-1|TRBJ2-7|-
CASSESFSGWGEQYF
TGTGCCAGCAGTGAATCCTTCTCCGGGTGGGGTGAGCAGTACTTC
>TRBD2|TRBV29-1|TRBJ2-4|-
CSVEVSRGGTKAKNIQYF
TGCAGCGTTGAAGTCTCGCGGGGGGGCACCAAAGCCAAAAACATTCAGTACTTC
>-|TRBV12-3/TRBV12-4|TRBJ2-7|-
CASSFFPHEQYF
TGTGCCAGCAGTTTCTTCCCCCACGAGCAGTACTTC